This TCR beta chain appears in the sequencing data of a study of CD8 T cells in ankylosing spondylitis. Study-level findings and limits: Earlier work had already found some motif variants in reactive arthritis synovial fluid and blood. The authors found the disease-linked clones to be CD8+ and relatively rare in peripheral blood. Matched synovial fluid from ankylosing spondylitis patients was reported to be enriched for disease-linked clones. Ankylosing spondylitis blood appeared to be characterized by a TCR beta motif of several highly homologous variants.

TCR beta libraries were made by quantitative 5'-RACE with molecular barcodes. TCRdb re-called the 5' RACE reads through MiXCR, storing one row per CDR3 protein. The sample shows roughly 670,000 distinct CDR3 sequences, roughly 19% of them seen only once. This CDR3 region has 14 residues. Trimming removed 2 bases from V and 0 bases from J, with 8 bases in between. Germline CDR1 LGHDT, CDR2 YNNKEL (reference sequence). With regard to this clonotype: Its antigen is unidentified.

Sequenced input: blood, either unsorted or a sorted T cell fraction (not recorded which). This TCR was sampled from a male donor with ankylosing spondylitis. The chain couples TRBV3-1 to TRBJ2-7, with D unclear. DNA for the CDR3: TGTGCCAGCAGCCAACGAGGCGACTCCTACGAGCAGTACTTC. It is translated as CASSQRGDSYEQYF.